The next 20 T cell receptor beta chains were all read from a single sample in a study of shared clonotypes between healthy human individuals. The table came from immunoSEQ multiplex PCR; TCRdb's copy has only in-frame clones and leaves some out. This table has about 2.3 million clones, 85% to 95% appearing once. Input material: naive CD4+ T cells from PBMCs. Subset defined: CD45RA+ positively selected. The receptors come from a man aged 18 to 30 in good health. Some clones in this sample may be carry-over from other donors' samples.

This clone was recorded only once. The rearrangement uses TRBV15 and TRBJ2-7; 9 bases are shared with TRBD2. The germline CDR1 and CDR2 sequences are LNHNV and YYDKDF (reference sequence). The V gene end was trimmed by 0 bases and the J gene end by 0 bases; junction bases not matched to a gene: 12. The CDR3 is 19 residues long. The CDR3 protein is CATSRDPRRLADFSYEQYF. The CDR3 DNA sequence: TGTGCCACCAGCAGAGACCCCCGGCGACTAGCGGATTTCTCCTACGAGCAGTACTTC.

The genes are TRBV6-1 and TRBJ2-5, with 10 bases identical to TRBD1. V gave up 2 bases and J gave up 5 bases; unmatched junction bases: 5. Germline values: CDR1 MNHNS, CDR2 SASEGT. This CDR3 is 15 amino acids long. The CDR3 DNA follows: TGTGCCAGCAGTGAAAGACAGGGGGCCGGTGAGACCCAGTACTTC. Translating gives CASSERQGAGETQYF.

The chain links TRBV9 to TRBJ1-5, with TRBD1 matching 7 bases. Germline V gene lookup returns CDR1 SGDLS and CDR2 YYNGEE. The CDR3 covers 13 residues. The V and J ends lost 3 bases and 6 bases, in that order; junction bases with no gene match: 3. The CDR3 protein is CASSGTGVQPQHF. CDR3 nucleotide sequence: TGTGCCAGCAGCGGTACAGGGGTTCAGCCCCAGCATTTT.

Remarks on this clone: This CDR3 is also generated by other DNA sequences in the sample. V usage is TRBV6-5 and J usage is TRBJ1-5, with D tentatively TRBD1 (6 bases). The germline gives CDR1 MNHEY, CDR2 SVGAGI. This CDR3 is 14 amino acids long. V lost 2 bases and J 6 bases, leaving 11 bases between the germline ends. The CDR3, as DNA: TGTGCCAGCAGTTACGGAGGGGGGCGTCAGCCCCAGCATTTT. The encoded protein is CASSYGGGRQPQHF.

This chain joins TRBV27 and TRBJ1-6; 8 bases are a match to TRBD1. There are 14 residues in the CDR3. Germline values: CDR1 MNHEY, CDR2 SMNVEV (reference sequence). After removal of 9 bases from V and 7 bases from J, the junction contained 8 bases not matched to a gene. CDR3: CASSAGQGNSPLHF. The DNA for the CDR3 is TGTGCCAGTAGCGCCGGACAGGGAAATTCACCCCTCCACTTT.

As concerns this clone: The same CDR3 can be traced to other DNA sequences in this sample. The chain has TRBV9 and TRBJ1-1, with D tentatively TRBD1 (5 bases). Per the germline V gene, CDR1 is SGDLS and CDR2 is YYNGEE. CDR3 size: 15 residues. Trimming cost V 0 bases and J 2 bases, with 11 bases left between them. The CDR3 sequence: CASSVGGHLNTEAFF. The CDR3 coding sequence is TGTGCCAGCAGCGTAGGCGGACACCTAAACACTGAAGCTTTCTTT.

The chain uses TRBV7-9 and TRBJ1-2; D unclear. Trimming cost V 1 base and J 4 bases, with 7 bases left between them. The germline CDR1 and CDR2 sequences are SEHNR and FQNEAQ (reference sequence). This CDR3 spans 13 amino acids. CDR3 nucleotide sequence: TGTGCCAGCAGCTTAGGGATGTCCTATGGCTACACCTTC. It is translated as CASSLGMSYGYTF.

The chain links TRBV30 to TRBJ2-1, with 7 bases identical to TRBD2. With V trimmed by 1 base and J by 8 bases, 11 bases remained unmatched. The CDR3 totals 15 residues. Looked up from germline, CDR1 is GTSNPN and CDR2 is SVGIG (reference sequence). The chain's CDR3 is CAWSGSWGRAYEQFF. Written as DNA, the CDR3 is TGTGCCTGGAGTGGCTCTTGGGGGAGGGCCTATGAGCAGTTCTTC.

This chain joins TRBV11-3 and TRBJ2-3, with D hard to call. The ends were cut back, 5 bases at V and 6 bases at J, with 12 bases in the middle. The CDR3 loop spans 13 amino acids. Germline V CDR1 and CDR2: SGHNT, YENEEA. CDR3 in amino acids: CASSLSVWDTQYF. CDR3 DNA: TGTGCCAGCAGCCTCTCGGTCTGGGATACGCAGTATTTT.

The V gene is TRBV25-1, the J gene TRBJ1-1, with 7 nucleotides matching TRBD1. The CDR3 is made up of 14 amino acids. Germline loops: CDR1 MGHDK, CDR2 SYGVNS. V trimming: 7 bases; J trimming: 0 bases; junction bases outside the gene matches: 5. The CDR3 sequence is CASTQGKVNTEAFF. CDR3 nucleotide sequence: TGTGCCAGCACACAGGGGAAGGTGAACACTGAAGCTTTCTTT.

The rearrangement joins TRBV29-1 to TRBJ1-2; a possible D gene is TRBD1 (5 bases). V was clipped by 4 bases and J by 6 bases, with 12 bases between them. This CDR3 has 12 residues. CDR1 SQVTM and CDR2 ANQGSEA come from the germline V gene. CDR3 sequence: CSVVGQGNGYTF. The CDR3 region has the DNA TGCAGCGTTGTGGGGCAGGGTAATGGCTACACCTTC.

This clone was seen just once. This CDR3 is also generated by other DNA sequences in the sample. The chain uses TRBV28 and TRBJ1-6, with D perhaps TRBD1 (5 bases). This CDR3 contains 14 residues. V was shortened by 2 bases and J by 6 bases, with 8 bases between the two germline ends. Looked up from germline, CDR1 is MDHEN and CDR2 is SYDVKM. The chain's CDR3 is CASSLRQGNSPLHF. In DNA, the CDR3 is TGTGCCAGCAGTTTAAGGCAGGGTAATTCACCCCTCCACTTT.

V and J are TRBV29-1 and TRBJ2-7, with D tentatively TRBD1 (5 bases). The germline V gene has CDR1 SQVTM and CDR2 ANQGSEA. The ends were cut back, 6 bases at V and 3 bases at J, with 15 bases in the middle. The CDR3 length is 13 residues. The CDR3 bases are TGCAGCGTGAGTGGGGCCGGTTACTACGAGCAGTACTTC. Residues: CSVSGAGYYEQYF.

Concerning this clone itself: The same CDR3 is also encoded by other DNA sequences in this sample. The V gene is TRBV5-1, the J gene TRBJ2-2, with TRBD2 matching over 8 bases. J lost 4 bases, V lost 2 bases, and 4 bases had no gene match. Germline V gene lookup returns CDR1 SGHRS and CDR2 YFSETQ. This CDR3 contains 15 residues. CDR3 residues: CASSLAGEGTGELFF. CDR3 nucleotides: TGCGCCAGCAGCTTAGCGGGAGAGGGCACCGGGGAGCTGTTTTTT.

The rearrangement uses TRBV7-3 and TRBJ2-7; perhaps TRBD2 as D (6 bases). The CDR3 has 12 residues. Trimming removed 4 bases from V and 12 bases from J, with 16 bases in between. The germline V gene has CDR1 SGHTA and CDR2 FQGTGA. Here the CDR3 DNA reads TGTGCCAGCAGCTCCGTGGAGGGGCTGCGGTACTTC. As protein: CASSSVEGLRYF.

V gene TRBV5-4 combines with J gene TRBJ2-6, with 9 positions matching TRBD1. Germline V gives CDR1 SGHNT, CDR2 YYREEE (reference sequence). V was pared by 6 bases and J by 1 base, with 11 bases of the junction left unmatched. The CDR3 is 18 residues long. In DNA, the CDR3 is TGTGCCAGCACCTCGGGGGGACAGGGACCATCTGGGGCCAACGTCCTGACTTTC. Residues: CASTSGGQGPSGANVLTF. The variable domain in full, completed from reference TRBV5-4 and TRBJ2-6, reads ETGVTQSPTHLIKTRGQQVTLRCSSQSGHNTVSWYQQALGQGPQFIFQYYREEENGRGNFPPRFSGLQFPNYSSELNVNALELDDSALYLCASTSGGQGPSGANVLTFGAGSRLTVL.

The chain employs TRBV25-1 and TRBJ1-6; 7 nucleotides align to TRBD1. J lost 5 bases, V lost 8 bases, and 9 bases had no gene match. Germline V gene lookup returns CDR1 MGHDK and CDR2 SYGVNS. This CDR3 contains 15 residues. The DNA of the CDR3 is TGTGCCAGCTCCGCTGCGACAGGGAATAATTCACCCCTCCACTTT. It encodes CASSAATGNNSPLHF.

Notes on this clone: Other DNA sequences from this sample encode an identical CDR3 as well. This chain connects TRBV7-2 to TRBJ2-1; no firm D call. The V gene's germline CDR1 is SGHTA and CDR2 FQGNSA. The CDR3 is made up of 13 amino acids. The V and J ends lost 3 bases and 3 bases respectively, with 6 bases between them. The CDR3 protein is CASSFSSYNEQFF. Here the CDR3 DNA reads TGTGCCAGCAGCTTTAGCAGCTACAATGAGCAGTTCTTC.

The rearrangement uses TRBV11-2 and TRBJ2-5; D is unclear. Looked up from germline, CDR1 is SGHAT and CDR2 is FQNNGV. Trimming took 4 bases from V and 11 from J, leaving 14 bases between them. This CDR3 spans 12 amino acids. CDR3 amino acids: CASSSPLGEQYF. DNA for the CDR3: TGTGCCAGCAGCTCCCCCCTAGGAGAGCAGTACTTC.

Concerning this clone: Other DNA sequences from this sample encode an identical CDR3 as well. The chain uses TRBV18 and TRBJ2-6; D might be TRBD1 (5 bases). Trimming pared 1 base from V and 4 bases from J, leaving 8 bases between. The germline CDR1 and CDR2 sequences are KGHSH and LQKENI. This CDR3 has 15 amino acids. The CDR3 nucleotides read TGTGCCAGCTCACCACTCAGGGCGGGGGCCAACGTCCTGACTTTC. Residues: CASSPLRAGANVLTF. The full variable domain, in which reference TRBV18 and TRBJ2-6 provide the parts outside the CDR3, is NAGVMQNPRHLVRRRGQEARLRCSPMKGHSHVYWYRQLPEEGLKFMVYLQKENIIDESGMPKERFSAEFPKEGPSILRIQQVVRGDSAAYFCASSPLRAGANVLTFGAGSRLTVL.